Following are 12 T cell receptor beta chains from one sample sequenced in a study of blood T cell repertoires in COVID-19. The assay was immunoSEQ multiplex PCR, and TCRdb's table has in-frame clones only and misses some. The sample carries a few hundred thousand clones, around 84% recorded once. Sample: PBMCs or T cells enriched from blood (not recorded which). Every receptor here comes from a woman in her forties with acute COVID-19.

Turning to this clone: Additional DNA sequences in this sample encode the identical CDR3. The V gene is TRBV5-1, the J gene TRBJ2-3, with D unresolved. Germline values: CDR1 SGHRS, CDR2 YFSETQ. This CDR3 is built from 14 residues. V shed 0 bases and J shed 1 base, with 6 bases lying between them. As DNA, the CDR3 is TGCGCCAGCAGCTTGGCTGGAGGCACAGATACGCAGTATTTT. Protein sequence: CASSLAGGTDTQYF.

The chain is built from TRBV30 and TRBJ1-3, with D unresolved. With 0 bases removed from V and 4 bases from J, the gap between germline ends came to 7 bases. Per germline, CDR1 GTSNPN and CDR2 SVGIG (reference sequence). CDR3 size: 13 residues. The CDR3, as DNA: TGTGCCTGGAGTGTACTATTCGGAAACACCATATATTTT. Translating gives CAWSVLFGNTIYF.

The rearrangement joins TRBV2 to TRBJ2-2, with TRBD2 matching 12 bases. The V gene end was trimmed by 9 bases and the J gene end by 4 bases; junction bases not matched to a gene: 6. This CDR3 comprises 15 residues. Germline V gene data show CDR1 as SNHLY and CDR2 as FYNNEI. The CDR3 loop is CASIGLAGSTGELFF. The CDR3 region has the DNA TGTGCCAGTATCGGACTAGCGGGGAGCACCGGGGAGCTGTTTTTT.

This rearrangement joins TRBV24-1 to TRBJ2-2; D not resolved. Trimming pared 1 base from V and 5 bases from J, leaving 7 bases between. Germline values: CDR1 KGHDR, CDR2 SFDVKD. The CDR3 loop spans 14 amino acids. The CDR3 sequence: CATSDFHKTGELFF. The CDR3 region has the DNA TGTGCCACCAGTGATTTTCACAAGACCGGGGAGCTGTTTTTT.

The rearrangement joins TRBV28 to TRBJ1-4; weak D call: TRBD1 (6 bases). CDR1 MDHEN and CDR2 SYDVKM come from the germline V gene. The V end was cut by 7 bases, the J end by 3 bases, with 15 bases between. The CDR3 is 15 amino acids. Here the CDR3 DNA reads TGTGCCAGCATCGAACAGGGCGCAGCTAATGAAAAACTGTTTTTT. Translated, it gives CASIEQGAANEKLFF.

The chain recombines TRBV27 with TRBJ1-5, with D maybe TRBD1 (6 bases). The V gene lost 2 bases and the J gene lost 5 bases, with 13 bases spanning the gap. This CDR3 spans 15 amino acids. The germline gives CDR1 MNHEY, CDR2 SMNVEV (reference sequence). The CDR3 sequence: CASSLHRDPHQPQHF. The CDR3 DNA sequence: TGTGCCAGCAGTTTACACAGGGACCCACATCAGCCCCAGCATTTT.

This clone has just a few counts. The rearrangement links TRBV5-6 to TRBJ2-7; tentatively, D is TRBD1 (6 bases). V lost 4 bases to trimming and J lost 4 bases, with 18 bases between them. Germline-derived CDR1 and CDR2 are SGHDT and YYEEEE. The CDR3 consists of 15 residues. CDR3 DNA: TGTGCCAGCAGCCTCAGGGACATCCTATCTTACGAGCAGTACTTC. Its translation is CASSLRDILSYEQYF.

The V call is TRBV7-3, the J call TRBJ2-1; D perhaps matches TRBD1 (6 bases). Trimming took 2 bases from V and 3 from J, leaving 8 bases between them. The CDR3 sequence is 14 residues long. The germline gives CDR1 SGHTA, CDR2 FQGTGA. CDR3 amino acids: CASSLEGGYNEQFF. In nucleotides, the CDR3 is TGTGCCAGCAGCTTAGAAGGGGGCTACAATGAGCAGTTCTTC.

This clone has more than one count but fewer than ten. The DNA of the CDR3 is TGTGCCAGCACCCCTCGACAGGGAGTCCGGGAGCTGTTTTTT. Translated, it gives CASTPRQGVRELFF. The V gene is TRBV6-5, the J gene TRBJ2-2; TRBD1 agrees at 7 bases. CDR1 is MNHEY and CDR2 is SVGAGI in the germline V gene. The CDR3 sequence is 14 residues long. V was pared by 7 bases and J by 9 bases, with 11 bases of the junction left unmatched.

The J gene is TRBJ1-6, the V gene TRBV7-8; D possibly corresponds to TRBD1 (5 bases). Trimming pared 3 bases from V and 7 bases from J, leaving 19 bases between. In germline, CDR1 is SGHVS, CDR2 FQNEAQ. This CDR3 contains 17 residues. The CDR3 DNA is TGTGCCAGCAGCTTTCGCCCAGGAGACAGCTCCAATTCACCCCTCCACTTT. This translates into CASSFRPGDSSNSPLHF.

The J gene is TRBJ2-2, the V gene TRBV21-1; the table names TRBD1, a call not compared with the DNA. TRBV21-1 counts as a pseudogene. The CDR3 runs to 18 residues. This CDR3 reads CASSKGKMQGAFCGELFF. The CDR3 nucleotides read TGTGCCAGCAGCAAAGGAAAAATGCAGGGGGCGTTTTGCGGGGAGCTGTTTTTT.

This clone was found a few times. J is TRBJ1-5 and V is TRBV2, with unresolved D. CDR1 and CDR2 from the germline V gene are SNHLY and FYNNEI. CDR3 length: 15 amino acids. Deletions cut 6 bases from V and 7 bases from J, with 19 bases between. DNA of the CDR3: TGTGCCAGCAGCTCCGACGGGAAAAGAGGGCAGCCCCAGCATTTT. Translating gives CASSSDGKRGQPQHF.